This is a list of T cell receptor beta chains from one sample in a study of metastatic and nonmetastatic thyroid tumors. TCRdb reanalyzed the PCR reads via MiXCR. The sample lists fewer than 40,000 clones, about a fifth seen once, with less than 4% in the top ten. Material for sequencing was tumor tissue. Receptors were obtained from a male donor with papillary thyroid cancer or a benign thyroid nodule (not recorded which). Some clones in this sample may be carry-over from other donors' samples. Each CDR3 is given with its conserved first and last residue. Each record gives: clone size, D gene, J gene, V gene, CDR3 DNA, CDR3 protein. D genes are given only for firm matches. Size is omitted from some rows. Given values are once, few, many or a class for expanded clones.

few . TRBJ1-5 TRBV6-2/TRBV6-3 TGTGCCAGCAGTTACTCGCCATGCTACAATCAGCCCCAGCATTTT CASSYSPCYNQPQHF
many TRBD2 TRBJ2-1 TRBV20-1 TGCAGTGCTACCCGACTAGCGGTCAATGAGCAGTTCTTC CSATRLAVNEQFF
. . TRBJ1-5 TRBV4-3 TGCGCCAGCAGCCAAGAATACGCGGGCCGACTAAATCAGCCCCAGCATTTT CASSQEYAGRLNQPQHF
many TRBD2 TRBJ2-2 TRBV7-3 TGTGCCAGCAGCCTTGTAGCGGGGGGGAACACCGGGGAGCTGTTTTTT CASSLVAGGNTGELFF
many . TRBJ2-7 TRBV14 TGTGCCAGCAGCCAAACCACCGAGCAGTACTTC CASSQTTEQYF
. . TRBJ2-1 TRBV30 TGTGCCTGGACTCGTATCTTGCAGAGGAATGAGCAGTTCTTC CAWTRILQRNEQFF
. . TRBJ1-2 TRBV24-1 TGTGCCACCAGCTATAATGACTATGGCTACACCTTC CATSYNDYGYTF
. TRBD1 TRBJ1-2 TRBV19 TGTGCCAGTAGTATAGGACAGGGTGATGGCTACACCTTC CASSIGQGDGYTF
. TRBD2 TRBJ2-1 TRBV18 TGTGCCAGCTCACCCCTCCCTAGCGGGGGATACAATGAGCAGTTCTTC CASSPLPSGGYNEQFF
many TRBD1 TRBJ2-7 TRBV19 TGTGCCAGCCGCAGGGGGTCCGGCGAGCAGTACTTC CASRRGSGEQYF
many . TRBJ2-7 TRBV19 TGTGCCAGTAGTATCGCTCTCCACTACGAGCAGTACTTC CASSIALHYEQYF
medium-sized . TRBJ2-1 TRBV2 TGTGCCAGCAGTGAGGAGCCCGGGAGTTGGGATGAGCAGTTCTTC CASSEEPGSWDEQFF
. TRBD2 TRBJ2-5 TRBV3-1 TGTGCCAGCAGCCCTACTAGCGGGCTTGGCGAGGAGACCCAGTACTTC CASSPTSGLGEETQYF
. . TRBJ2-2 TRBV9 TGTGCCAGCAGCACCCCCAGGGGGGGTACAGGGAGCACCGGGGAGCTTTTTTTT CASSTPRGGTGSTGELFF
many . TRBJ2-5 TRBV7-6 TGTGCCAGCAGCTTACGAGAAGGTGAAACCCAGTACTTC CASSLREGETQYF
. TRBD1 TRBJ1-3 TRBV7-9 TGTGCCAGCAGCCAAACAGGGGGTGGAAACACCATATATTTT CASSQTGGGNTIYF
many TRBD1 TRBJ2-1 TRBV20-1 TGCAGTGCTGCGGGAGGACAGGGGGGGAATGAGCAGTTCTTC CSAAGGQGGNEQFF
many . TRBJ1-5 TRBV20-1 TGCAGTGCTAGGCCCAGGGTTGACAATCAGCCCCAGCATTTT CSARPRVDNQPQHF
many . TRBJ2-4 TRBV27 TGTGCCAGCAGTTCTACTTACTCAGTCCGGGGCAAAAACATTCAGTACTTC CASSSTYSVRGKNIQYF
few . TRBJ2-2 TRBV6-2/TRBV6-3 TGTGCCAGCAGTTATAGTATGAACACCGGGGAGCTGTTTTTT CASSYSMNTGELFF
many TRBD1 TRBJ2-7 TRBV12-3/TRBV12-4 TGTGCCAGCAGTCCCGGGACAGGGGGCTATGCTCCCTACGAGCAGTACTTC CASSPGTGGYAPYEQYF
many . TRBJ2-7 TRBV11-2 TGTGCCAGCAGCTTAGGCCCTTTTGAGCAGTACTTC CASSLGPFEQYF
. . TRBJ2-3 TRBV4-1 TGCGCCAGCAGCCAAGTCCACGGGGGGCCATCAGATACGCAGTATTTT CASSQVHGGPSDTQYF
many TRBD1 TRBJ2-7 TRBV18 TGTGCCAGCTCACCAGGGGGACAGGGGACCGAGCAGTACTTC CASSPGGQGTEQYF
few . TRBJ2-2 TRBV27 TGTGCCAGCAGTTTATCGAGGCGGGGGACAGGGGAGCTGTTTTTT CASSLSRRGTGELFF
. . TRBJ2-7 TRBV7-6 TGTGCCAGCAGCCTGCAGGATTCCTACGAGCAGTACTTC CASSLQDSYEQYF
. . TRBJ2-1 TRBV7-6 TGTGCCAGCAGCGCCCCGGGGGTCGTCGCCTCCTACAATGAGCAGTTCTTC CASSAPGVVASYNEQFF
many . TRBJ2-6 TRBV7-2 TGTGCCAGCAGCAAACAGGGCACTGGGGCCAACGTCCTGACTTTC CASSKQGTGANVLTF
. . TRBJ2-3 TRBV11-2 TGTGCCAGCAGCTTAGTTTGGGCGGAAAGCACAGATACGCAGTATTTT CASSLVWAESTDTQYF
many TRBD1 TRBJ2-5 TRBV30 TGTGCCTGGAGTTCGCCCTTCCCGACAGGGAGAGAGACCCAGTACTTC CAWSSPFPTGRETQYF
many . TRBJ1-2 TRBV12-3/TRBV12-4 TGTGCCAGCAGTTTGAGGTTGAACGGAGCTAACTATGGCTACACCTTC CASSLRLNGANYGYTF
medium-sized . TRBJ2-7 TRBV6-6 TGTGCCAGCAGTTACGGTCCTTCAGGCGCAAGGTCCTACGAGCAGTACTTC CASSYGPSGARSYEQYF